The T cell receptor (beta chain) described here comes from a study of blood T cells in healthy people across ages. The sample holds a few counts of this clonotype. At one of its ends the junction is not consistent with the germline gene, which may arise from a read error. Germline V gene data show CDR1 as SGHDT and CDR2 as YYEEEE. The CDR3 contains 14 residues. PCR was performed a second time for roughly 6 to 12 cycles using a sample-barcoded 5' primer and a J-beta primer mix. TCRdb used MiXCR to reprocess the 5' RACE reads, holding one entry per CDR3 protein. The sample includes 650,000 to 800,000 distinct CDR3 sequences, approximately 48% of them seen just once.

Sequencing input: blood. The origin of this receptor is a man in his 60s in good health. J is TRBJ1-1 and V is TRBV5-6; D ambiguous. The CDR3, as DNA: TGTGCCAGCAGGTTGACGGATAGGAACGCTGAAGCTTTCTTT. It translates to CASRLTDRNAEAFF.